Given below is one T cell receptor beta chain in context. This clonotype was observed at least ten times. The antigen it recognizes is unknown. The record has no base qualities; no much larger clone is one base away. The sample is drawn from a study of T cells in Graves' hyperthyroidism and ophthalmopathy (dated by TCRdb to about 2019). Notes on the research overall: Peripheral blood samples were taken at the time of initial diagnosis, prior to any treatment. To identify distinguishing TCR V-J signatures, a discovery cohort of about 100 patients was used, comprising 40 to 45 with Graves' ophthalmopathy and approximately 57 with stable Graves' hyperthyroidism. Prospective prediction of ophthalmopathy was tested in an independent validation cohort of under 20 hyperthyroidism patients and 17 patients who later progressed to ophthalmopathy. The 75 to 100 discovery patients were divided at random into training and test sets in a 7:3 ratio. In about 6 Graves' hyperthyroidism patients, the study also compared T-cell repertoires from thyroid tissue with T-cell repertoires from blood. After blood sampling, hyperthyroidism patients were treated with methimazole at a starting dose of 30 mg daily, and ophthalmopathy patients were treated with high-dose intravenous methylprednisolone. The paper reports TCR Vbeta CDR3 sequencing of 140 or so peripheral blood samples: approximately 43 ophthalmopathy, over 70 hyperthyroidism and 17 progressor patients. The study at large found these results: Sample size was not statistically predetermined, and investigators were not blinded to group allocation. Most expanded thyroid clonotypes (frequency above 0.001) were also found in blood, which suggests that blood repertoires may mirror thyroid immune responses. A 13 V-J signature model separated ophthalmopathy from stable hyperthyroidism, with about 90% sensitivity and 81% to 82% specificity in cross-validation and 80%/75% in testing. In validation, the model predicted progression to ophthalmopathy a median of around six months before onset, with roughly 70% sensitivity and roughly 79% specificity.

TCR beta CDR3 regions were amplified from RNA transcripts. The TCR CDR3 was subjected to a first round of RT-PCR using the HTBI primer set and the Qiagen OneStep RT-PCR kit. Libraries were constructed in a second round of multiplex PCR, after which size selection and purification were carried out. Libraries were sequenced paired-end with 100 bp reads on an Illumina HiSeq2000. Regarding the original processing steps: Raw data were processed with SOAPnuke, discarding reads with adapters, uncalled bases, mean Phred below 15, or no exact constant-primer or identifier match. COPE v1.2.5 was used to merge high-quality paired reads, and clonotypes were defined as unique nucleotide sequences. MiTCR v1.1 was used to align clonotypes to the IMGT TRBV, TRBD and TRBJ reference segments. Analysis was restricted to V-J combinations with a frequency above 0.0001, which covered approximately 99% of repertoires. The TCS score was defined as F50 (clonal expansion) divided by E x V (chaos), with BLOSUM62-based TCRdist calculated between CDR3 peptides within each V-J. Welch's t-statistics and random forest reduced 450 to 600 V-J features to roughly 13, which were used in a naive Bayes classifier (R e1071). TCRdb reprocessed the public reads (quality trimming at Q25 with fastp, clone calling with MiXCR) and kept in-frame beta chains. Every distinct CDR3 protein forms one entry, paired with its most common genes and DNA. These V and J calls rely on TCRdb rather than the paper's analysis. The sample yields roughly 380,000 distinct CDR3 sequences; approximately 14% were counted once. The top ten hold 11% of the sample.

From cysteine to phenylalanine, the CDR3 is 15 amino acids long. Here the CDR3 DNA is all that survives: 45 bases in frame from base 1. The germline V gene (reference sequence) provides CDR1 LGHDT and CDR2 YNNKEL. Trimming removed 4 bases from V and 3 bases from J, leaving 15 bases between the germline ends. Graves' hyperthyroidism was defined as stable when no progression to ophthalmopathy occurred over 18 months of follow-up. Hyperthyroidism patients were aged 18 to 65 years and newly diagnosed, with disease duration of less than 2 months. Exclusion was applied to patients with uncontrolled infections, other autoimmune diseases, pregnancy or lactation. Diagnoses relied on clinical symptoms, serum thyroxine and TRAb, thyroid ultrasound and orbital computed tomography. PBMCs were separated from 8 to 10 ml of fresh peripheral blood using Ficoll-Paque density gradient centrifugation. Total RNA was extracted with Trizol reagent, and quality was checked on an Agilent 2100 Bioanalyzer.

This clonotype was obtained from a woman aged 55-69 years with Graves' hyperthyroidism. The sequenced sample was blood. Here the chain combines TRBV3-1 and TRBJ1-1, with the D gene too uncertain to name. The DNA sequence reads TGTGCCAGCAGCCGGCTGCCAGGAGGGCACACTGAAGCTTTCTTT. Its protein is CASSRLPGGHTEAFF.